The 15 T cell receptor beta chains below were found in one sample sequenced in a study of cytomegalovirus exposure and HLA in healthy donors. PCR involved 60 Vbeta and 13 Jbeta primers. Produced via immunoSEQ multiplex PCR; TCRdb's table is partial and in-frame only. The sample has roughly 77,000 clones; around 79% are singletons. The sequenced material came from PBMCs. These receptor sequences come from a man between 40 and 49 years old in good health and CMV-seronegative.

The V gene is TRBV28, the J gene TRBJ1-5, with D hard to call. From germline, CDR1 is MDHEN and CDR2 SYDVKM. The CDR3 is 16 residues long. Trimming cost V 3 bases and J 0 bases, with 12 bases left between them. In DNA form, the CDR3 reads TGTGCCAGCAGTTTGGTTTCCACTTATAGCAATCAGCCCCAGCATTTT. Its translation: CASSLVSTYSNQPQHF.

V usage is TRBV27 and J usage is TRBJ1-1, with a weak D call TRBD1 (5 bases). Germline V gene data show CDR1 as MNHEY and CDR2 as SMNVEV (reference sequence). Trimming took off 4 bases at V and 4 bases at J, with 16 bases between the two ends. CDR3 length: 15 residues. The CDR3 DNA reads as TGTGCCAGCAGTTCCATCGCCGGGGGAAGCACTGAAGCTTTCTTT. It encodes CASSSIAGGSTEAFF.

The chain carries TRBV2 and TRBJ1-4, with D possibly being TRBD1 (5 bases). The CDR3 runs 15 residues. In germline, CDR1 is SNHLY, CDR2 FYNNEI. V was shortened by 5 bases and J by 4 bases, with 14 bases between the two germline ends. Written as DNA, the CDR3 is TGTGCCAGCAGTCGAACAGGCCAGGATAATGAAAAACTGTTTTTT. Amino acid sequence: CASSRTGQDNEKLFF.

DNA of the CDR3: TGTGCCAGCAGTGTCAGTAGCGGGAGGACAGATACGCAGTATTTT. This encodes CASSVSSGRTDTQYF. This rearrangement joins TRBV6-4 to TRBJ2-3; TRBD2 agrees at 10 bases. The junction had 4 bases not matched to a gene; V was cut back by 4 bases and J by 3 bases. The germline V gene encodes CDR1 MRHNA and CDR2 SNTAGT. This CDR3 is 15 amino acids long.

As for this clone: Distinct nucleotide sequences in the sample also encode this CDR3. V is TRBV28 and J is TRBJ2-7; 7 nucleotides align to TRBD1. V lost 7 bases to trimming and J lost 3 bases; unmatched junction nucleotides: 0. The V gene's germline CDR1 is MDHEN and CDR2 SYDVKM. CDR3 length: 11 amino acids. The CDR3 nucleotides read TGTGCCAGCACAGGGGGCTACGAGCAGTACTTC. This encodes CASTGGYEQYF.

This clone was counted once. The rearrangement uses TRBV7-2 and TRBJ1-5; no firm D call. Trimming cost V 5 bases and J 1 base, with 12 bases left between them. This CDR3 region has 15 residues. Per germline, CDR1 SGHTA and CDR2 FQGNSA. In nucleotides, the CDR3 is TGTGCCAGCAGCCCTAGGAGCGGGAGCAATCAGCCCCAGCATTTT. Encoded protein: CASSPRSGSNQPQHF.

This clone was counted only a few times. V gene TRBV7-8 combines with J gene TRBJ2-7; a possible D gene is TRBD1 (5 bases). The germline V gene encodes CDR1 SGHVS and CDR2 FQNEAQ. V was shortened by 2 bases and J by 0 bases, with 11 bases between the two germline ends. The CDR3 is made up of 15 amino acids. CDR3 amino acids: CASSLSDSLSYEQYF. CDR3 sequence (DNA): TGTGCCAGCAGCTTATCAGACAGCCTCTCCTACGAGCAGTACTTC.

This clone was picked up one time. V and J are TRBV7-9 and TRBJ2-7; TRBD2 is a possible D gene (6 bases). CDR3 length: 12 residues. Germline V gene sequence: CDR1 SEHNR, CDR2 FQNEAQ (reference sequence). The V end lost 5 bases, the J end lost 6 bases, and 11 bases lay between the germline ends. This chain's CDR3 is CASSPRDSEQYF. The CDR3 DNA is TGTGCCAGCAGCCCCAGGGACTCCGAGCAGTACTTC.

As for this clone: The same CDR3 arises from other DNA sequences in this sample as well. V and J are TRBV6-6 and TRBJ1-5; 9 bases are a match to TRBD1. Germline assignment: CDR1 MNHNY and CDR2 SVGAGI (reference sequence). Trimming took 5 bases from V and 4 from J; bases not matched to a gene: 6. The CDR3 sequence is 15 residues long. The CDR3 DNA follows: TGTGCCAGCAGTAGGGACAGGGAGTCAAATCAGCCCCAGCATTTT. Residues: CASSRDRESNQPQHF.

V is TRBV6-1 and J is TRBJ2-2, with D maybe TRBD1 (5 bases). This CDR3 comprises 14 residues. Germline assignment: CDR1 MNHNS and CDR2 SASEGT. V was clipped by 7 bases and J by 2 bases, with 11 bases between them. The CDR3 is CASIRQLNTGELFF. CDR3 coding DNA: TGTGCCAGCATTAGACAGTTAAACACCGGGGAGCTGTTTTTT.

The chain recombines TRBV28 with TRBJ2-5; 7 positions match TRBD2. The junction had 2 bases not matched to a gene; V was cut back by 3 bases and J by 1 base. The CDR3 is 14 residues long. Germline values: CDR1 MDHEN, CDR2 SYDVKM. CDR3 bases: TGTGCCAGCAGTTTTGGGAGGGGCCAAGAGACCCAGTACTTC. Translation: CASSFGRGQETQYF.

V gene TRBV27 combines with J gene TRBJ2-7; TRBD1 is a possible D gene (5 bases). The V end lost 9 bases, the J end lost 2 bases, and 11 bases lay between the germline ends. Per germline, CDR1 MNHEY and CDR2 SMNVEV (reference sequence). The CDR3 sequence is 12 residues long. CDR3 amino acids: CARDSTTYEQYF. The CDR3 coding sequence is TGTGCCAGAGACAGCACGACCTACGAGCAGTACTTC.

J is TRBJ2-3 and V is TRBV9, with 10 nucleotides matching TRBD2. CDR1 is SGDLS and CDR2 is YYNGEE in the germline V gene. The CDR3 runs 16 residues. V lost 4 bases and J lost 2; bases outside the gene matches: 7. The DNA for the CDR3 is TGTGCCAGCAGCAAGCGGGGGGGTCAAACCACAGATACGCAGTATTTT. This gives the protein CASSKRGGQTTDTQYF.

This chain links TRBV7-8 with TRBJ2-3; D is possibly TRBD1 (6 bases). Trimming pared 0 bases from V and 0 bases from J, leaving 16 bases between. Germline CDR1 reads SGHVS; CDR2 reads FQNEAQ. The CDR3 contains 18 residues. The CDR3: CASSLAPGAGASTDTQYF. CDR3 DNA: TGTGCCAGCAGCTTAGCACCTGGCGCAGGGGCCAGCACAGATACGCAGTATTTT. Filled out from reference TRBV7-8 and TRBJ2-3, the complete variable domain reads GAGVSQSPRYKVAKRGQDVALRCDPISGHVSLFWYQQALGQGPEFLTYFQNEAQLDKSGLPSDRFFAERPEGSVSTLKIQRTQQEDSAVYLCASSLAPGAGASTDTQYFGPGTRLTVL.

This chain connects TRBV18 to TRBJ1-1, with TRBD1 as a possible D gene (5 bases). V dropped 3 bases and J dropped 4 bases, with 12 bases sitting between them. The germline gives CDR1 KGHSH, CDR2 LQKENI. The CDR3 sequence is 14 residues long. The CDR3 region is CASSPSRVSTEAFF. The CDR3 bases are TGTGCCAGCTCACCGTCCAGGGTGAGCACTGAAGCTTTCTTT.